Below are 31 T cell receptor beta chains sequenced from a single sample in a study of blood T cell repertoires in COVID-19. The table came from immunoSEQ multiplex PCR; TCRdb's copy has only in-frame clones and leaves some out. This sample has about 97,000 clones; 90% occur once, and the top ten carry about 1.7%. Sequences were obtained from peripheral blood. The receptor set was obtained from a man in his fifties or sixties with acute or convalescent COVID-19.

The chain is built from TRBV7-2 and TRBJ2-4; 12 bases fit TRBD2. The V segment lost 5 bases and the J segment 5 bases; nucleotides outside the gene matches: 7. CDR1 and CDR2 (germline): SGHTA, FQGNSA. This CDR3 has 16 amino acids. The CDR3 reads CASSIPRLAGENIQYF. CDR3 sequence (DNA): TGTGCCAGCAGCATTCCCCGACTAGCGGGGGAAAACATTCAGTACTTC.

In nucleotides, the CDR3 is TGTGCCAGCAGTGACCCCGGGTTAAGATCTGGAAACACCATATATTTT. It encodes CASSDPGLRSGNTIYF. The chain combines TRBV6-1 with TRBJ1-3; D uncertain. This CDR3 region has 16 residues. V was pared by 3 bases and J by 1 base, with 13 bases between. Per germline, CDR1 MNHNS and CDR2 SASEGT.

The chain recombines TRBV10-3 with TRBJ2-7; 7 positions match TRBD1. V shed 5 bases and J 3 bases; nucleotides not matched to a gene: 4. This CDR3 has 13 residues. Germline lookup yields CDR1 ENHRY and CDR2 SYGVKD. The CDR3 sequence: CAISFTGDYEQYF. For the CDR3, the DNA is TGTGCCATCAGTTTTACAGGGGACTACGAGCAGTACTTC.

Here the CDR3 DNA reads TGCGCCAGCAGTGACAGGTACGATCAGCCCCAGCATTTT. Protein product: CASSDRYDQPQHF. V usage is TRBV10-1 and J usage is TRBJ1-5; no clear D gene. V was pared by 3 bases and J by 5 bases, with 8 bases between. There are 13 residues in the CDR3. Per germline, CDR1 WNHNN and CDR2 SYGVQD (reference sequence).

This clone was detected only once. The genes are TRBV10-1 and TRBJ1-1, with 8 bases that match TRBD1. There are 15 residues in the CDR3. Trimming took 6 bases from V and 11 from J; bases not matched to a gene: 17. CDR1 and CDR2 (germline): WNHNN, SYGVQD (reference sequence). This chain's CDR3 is CASRPGTGSSLVAFF. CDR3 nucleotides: TGCGCCAGCAGACCTGGGACAGGATCCTCGCTCGTGGCTTTCTTT.

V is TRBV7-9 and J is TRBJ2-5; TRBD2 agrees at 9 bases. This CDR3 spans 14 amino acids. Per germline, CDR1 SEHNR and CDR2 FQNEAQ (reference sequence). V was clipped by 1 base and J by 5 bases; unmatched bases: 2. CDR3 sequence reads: CASSLVAGVETQYF. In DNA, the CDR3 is TGTGCCAGCAGCTTAGTAGCGGGGGTCGAGACCCAGTACTTC.

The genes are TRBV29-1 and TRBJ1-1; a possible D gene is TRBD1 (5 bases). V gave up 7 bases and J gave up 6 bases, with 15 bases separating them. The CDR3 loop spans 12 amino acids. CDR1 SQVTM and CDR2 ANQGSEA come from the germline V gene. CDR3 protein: CSGSNRGSEAFF. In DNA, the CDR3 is TGCAGCGGTTCGAATCGGGGGTCTGAAGCTTTCTTT. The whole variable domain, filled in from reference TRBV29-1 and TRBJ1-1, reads SAVISQKPSRDICQRGTSLTIQCQVDSQVTMMFWYRQQPGQSLTLIATANQGSEATYESGFVIDKFPISRPNLTFSTLTVSNMSPEDSSIYLCSGSNRGSEAFFGQGTRLTVV.

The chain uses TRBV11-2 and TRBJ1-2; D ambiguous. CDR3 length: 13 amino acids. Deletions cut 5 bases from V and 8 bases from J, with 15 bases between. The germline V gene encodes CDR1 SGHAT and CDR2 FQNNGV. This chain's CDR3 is CASSQQTSSGYTF. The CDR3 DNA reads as TGTGCCAGCAGCCAGCAGACTTCTTCGGGCTACACCTTC.

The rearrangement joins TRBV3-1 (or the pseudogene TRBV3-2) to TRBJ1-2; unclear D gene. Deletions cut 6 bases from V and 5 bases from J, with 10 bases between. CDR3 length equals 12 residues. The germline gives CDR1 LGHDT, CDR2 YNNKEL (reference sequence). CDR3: CASRGGLYGYTF. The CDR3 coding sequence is TGTGCCAGCAGGGGAGGATTGTATGGCTACACCTTC.

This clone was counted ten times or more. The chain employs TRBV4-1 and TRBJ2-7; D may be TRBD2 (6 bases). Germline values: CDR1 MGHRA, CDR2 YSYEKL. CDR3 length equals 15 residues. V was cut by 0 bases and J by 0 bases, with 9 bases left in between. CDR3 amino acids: CASSQEVGGSYEQYF. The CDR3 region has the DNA TGCGCCAGCAGCCAAGAAGTGGGGGGCTCCTACGAGCAGTACTTC.

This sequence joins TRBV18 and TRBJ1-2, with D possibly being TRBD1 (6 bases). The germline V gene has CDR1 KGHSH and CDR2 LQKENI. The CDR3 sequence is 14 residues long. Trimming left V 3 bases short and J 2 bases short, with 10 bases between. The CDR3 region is CASSPRQDNYGYTF. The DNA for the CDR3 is TGTGCCAGCTCACCCAGACAGGACAACTATGGCTACACCTTC.

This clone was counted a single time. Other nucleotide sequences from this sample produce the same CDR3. CDR3 residues: CASSPPGQPNEKLFF. CDR3 bases: TGTGCCAGCTCACCACCGGGACAGCCAAATGAAAAACTGTTTTTT. The chain carries TRBV18 and TRBJ1-4; 7 nucleotides match TRBD1. Unmatched junction bases numbered 3, after V lost 0 bases and J lost 5 bases. CDR3 length equals 15 residues. In germline, CDR1 is KGHSH, CDR2 LQKENI.

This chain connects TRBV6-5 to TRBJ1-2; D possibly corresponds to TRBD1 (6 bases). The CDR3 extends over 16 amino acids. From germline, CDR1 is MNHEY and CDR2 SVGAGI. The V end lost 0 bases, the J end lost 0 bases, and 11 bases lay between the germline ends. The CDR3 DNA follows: TGTGCCAGCAGTTACTCAAGGGGGTCTGCTAACTATGGCTACACCTTC. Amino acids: CASSYSRGSANYGYTF.

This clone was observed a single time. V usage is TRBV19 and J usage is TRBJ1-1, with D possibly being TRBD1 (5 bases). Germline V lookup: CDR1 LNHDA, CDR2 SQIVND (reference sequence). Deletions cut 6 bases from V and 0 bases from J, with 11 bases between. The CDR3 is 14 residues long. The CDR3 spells CASRSEGMNTEAFF. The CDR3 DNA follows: TGTGCCAGTAGATCGGAGGGGATGAACACTGAAGCTTTCTTT.

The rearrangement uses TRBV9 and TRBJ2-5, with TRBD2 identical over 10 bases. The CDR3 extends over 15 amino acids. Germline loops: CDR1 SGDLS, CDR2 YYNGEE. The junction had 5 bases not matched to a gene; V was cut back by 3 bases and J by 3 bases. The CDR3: CASSAWTSGKETQYF. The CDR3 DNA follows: TGTGCCAGCAGCGCCTGGACTAGCGGAAAAGAGACCCAGTACTTC.

The CDR3 coding sequence is TGTGCCAGCAGAGATCTGGACAGGGGAAGGGATGGCTACACCTTC. This encodes CASRDLDRGRDGYTF. This chain connects TRBV6-5 to TRBJ1-2; 9 positions agree with TRBD1. CDR1 is MNHEY, CDR2 SVGAGI, per germline. V was pared by 6 bases and J by 6 bases, with 11 bases of the junction left unmatched. The CDR3 totals 15 residues.

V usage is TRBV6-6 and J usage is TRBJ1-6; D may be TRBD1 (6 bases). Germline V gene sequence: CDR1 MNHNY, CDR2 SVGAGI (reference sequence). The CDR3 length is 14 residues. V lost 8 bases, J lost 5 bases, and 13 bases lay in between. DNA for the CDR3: TGTGCCAGCGCGCGGGGGGCCCATAATTCACCCCTCCACTTT. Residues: CASARGAHNSPLHF.

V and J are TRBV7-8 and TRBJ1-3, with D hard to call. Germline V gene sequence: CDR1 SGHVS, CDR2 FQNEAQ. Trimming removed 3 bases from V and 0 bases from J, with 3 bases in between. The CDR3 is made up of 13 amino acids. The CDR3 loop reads CASSFRSGNTIYF. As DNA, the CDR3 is TGTGCCAGCAGCTTTCGCTCTGGAAACACCATATATTTT.

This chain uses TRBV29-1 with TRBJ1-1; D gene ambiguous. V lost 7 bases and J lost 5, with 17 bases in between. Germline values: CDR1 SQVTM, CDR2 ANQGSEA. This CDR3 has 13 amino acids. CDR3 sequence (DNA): TGCAGCGCCCCCACACCGGCTAGGACTGAAGCTTTCTTT. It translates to CSAPTPARTEAFF. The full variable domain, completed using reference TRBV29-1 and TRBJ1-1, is SAVISQKPSRDICQRGTSLTIQCQVDSQVTMMFWYRQQPGQSLTLIATANQGSEATYESGFVIDKFPISRPNLTFSTLTVSNMSPEDSSIYLCSAPTPARTEAFFGQGTRLTVV.

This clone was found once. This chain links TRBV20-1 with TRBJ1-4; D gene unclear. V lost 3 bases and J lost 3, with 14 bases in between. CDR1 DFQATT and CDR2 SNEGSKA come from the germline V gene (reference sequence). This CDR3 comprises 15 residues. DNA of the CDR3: TGCAGTGCTAGTTTGCCAGGTCGATCTAATGAAAAACTGTTTTTT. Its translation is CSASLPGRSNEKLFF.

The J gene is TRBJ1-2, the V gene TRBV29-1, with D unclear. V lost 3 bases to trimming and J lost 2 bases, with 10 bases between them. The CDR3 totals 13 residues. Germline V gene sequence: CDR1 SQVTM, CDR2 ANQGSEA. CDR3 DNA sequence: TGCAGCGTTGACCGGAGTATGAACTATGGCTACACCTTC. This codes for CSVDRSMNYGYTF. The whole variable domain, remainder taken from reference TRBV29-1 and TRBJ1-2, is SAVISQKPSRDICQRGTSLTIQCQVDSQVTMMFWYRQQPGQSLTLIATANQGSEATYESGFVIDKFPISRPNLTFSTLTVSNMSPEDSSIYLCSVDRSMNYGYTFGSGTRLTVV.

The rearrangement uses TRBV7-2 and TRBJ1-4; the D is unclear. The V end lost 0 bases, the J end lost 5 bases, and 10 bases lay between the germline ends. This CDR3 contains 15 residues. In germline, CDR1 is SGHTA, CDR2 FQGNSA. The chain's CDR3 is CASSLANKPNEKLFF. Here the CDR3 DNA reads TGTGCCAGCAGCTTAGCGAACAAACCCAATGAAAAACTGTTTTTT.

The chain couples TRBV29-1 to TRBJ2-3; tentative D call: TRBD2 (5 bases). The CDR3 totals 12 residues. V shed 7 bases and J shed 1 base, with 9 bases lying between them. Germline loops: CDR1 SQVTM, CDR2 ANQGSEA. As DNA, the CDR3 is TGCAGCGGTACTAGGGGCACAGATACGCAGTATTTT. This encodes CSGTRGTDTQYF.

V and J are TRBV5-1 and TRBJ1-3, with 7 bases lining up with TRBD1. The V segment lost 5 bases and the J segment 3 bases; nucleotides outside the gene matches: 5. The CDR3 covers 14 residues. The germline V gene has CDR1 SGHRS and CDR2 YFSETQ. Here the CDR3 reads CASSRQGFGNTIYF. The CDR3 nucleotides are TGCGCCAGCAGTCGACAGGGATTTGGAAACACCATATATTTT.

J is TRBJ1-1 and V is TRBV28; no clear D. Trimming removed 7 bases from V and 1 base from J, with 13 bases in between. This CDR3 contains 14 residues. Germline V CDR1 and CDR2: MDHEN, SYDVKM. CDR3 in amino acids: CASILYNRNTEAFF. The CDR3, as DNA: TGTGCCAGCATTTTGTATAATAGGAACACTGAAGCTTTCTTT.

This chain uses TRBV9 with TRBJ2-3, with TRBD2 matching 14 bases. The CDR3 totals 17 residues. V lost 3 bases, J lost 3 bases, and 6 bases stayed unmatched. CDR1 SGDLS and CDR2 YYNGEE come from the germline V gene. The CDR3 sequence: CASSARTSGGSTDTQYF. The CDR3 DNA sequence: TGTGCCAGCAGCGCAAGGACTAGCGGGGGGTCAACAGATACGCAGTATTTT.

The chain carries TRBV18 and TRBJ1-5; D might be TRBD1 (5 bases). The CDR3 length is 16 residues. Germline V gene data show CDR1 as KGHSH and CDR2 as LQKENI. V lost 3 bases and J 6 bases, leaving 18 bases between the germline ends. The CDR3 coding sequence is TGTGCCAGCTCACCGGTACCGCCCCAGGGAGGTCAGCCCCAGCATTTT. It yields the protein CASSPVPPQGGQPQHF.

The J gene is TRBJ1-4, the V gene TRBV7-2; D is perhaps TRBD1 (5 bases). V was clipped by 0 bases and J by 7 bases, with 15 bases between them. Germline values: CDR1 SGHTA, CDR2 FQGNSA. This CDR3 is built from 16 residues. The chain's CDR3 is CASSLALQGFGEKLFF. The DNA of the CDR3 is TGTGCCAGCAGCTTAGCGCTTCAGGGTTTTGGTGAAAAACTGTTTTTT.

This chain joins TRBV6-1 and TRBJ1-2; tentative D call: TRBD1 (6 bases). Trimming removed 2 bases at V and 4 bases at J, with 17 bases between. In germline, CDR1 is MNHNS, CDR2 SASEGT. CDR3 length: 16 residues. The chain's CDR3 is CASSEPGQRDAYGYTF. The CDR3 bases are TGTGCCAGCAGTGAACCGGGACAACGAGATGCCTATGGCTACACCTTC.

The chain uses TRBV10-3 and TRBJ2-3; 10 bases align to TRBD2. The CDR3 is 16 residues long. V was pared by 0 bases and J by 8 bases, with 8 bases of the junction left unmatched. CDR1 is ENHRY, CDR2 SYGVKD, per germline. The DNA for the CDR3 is TGTGCCATCAGTGAGTCCCTAGCGGGGGCGCCTTCTACGCAGTATTTT. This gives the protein CAISESLAGAPSTQYF.

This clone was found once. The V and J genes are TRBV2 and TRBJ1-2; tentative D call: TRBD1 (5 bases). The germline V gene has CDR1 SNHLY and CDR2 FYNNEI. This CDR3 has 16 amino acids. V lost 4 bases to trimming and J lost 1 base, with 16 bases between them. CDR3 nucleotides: TGTGCCAGCAGTGTGACCCGCCAGGGTGGTAACTATGGCTACACCTTC. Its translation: CASSVTRQGGNYGYTF.